This T cell receptor beta chain was found in a study of beta chain features in type 1 diabetes. Overall study context: The number of sorted cells examined across all samples was some 100 million. Study-wide results and limits: Over-representation of high TCR-expressing cells was a possible consequence of cDNA sequencing. In every one of the four CD4+ subsets, TCRB CDR3s were moderately but significantly shorter in Type 1 diabetes patients. Type 1 diabetes patients had fewer VDJ junction insertions and more deletions.

This clone turned up a few times. The antigen is not known. Investigators reverse transcribed all isolated RNA, so they sequenced expressed TCRB transcripts. The repertoire was sequenced with immunoSEQ multiplex PCR; TCRdb's copy has only in-frame clones and lacks some. The sample includes hundreds of thousands of clones, roughly 10% of them seen just once. The ends were cut back, 1 base at V and 4 bases at J, with 13 bases in the middle. Germline V CDR1 and CDR2: SGHTA, FQGNSA. This CDR3 spans 15 amino acids. Around 120 mL of blood, on average, came from one heparinised draw per donor. The receptor was isolated from a man aged 25 to 45 with type 1 diabetes. The chain links TRBV7-2 to TRBJ1-1, with D uncertain. Material for sequencing was naive CD4+ T cells from blood. The CDR3 DNA reads TGTGCCAGCAGCTTAGGATTCGGAGGCTTCACTGAAGCTTTCTTT. Its translation is CASSLGFGGFTEAFF.